These 30 T cell receptor beta chains originate from one sample sequenced in a study of blood T cells in healthy people across ages. The second PCR ran about 6 to 11 cycles with a sample-barcoded 5' primer and J-beta primers. TCRdb passed the 5' RACE reads through MiXCR, listing each CDR3 protein once. In the table there are about a million distinct CDR3 sequences, 30% to 40% of which are singletons. Sample: blood. The receptors here all came from a man between 18 and 35 years old in good health.

This chain connects TRBV13 to TRBJ2-3; possibly TRBD1 for D (5 bases). The germline gives CDR1 PRHDT, CDR2 FYEKMQ (reference sequence). Trimming cost V 5 bases and J 5 bases, with 17 bases left between them. This CDR3 has 15 residues. Here the CDR3 reads CASSAEAGPGDTQYF. In DNA form, the CDR3 reads TGTGCCAGCAGCGCCGAGGCAGGGCCAGGAGATACGCAGTATTTT.

Only a few counts were recorded for this clonotype. V usage is TRBV20-1 and J usage is TRBJ2-1; the match to TRBD2 covers 9 bases. CDR1 is DFQATT, CDR2 SNEGSKA, per germline (reference sequence). This CDR3 spans 15 amino acids. V lost 8 bases to trimming and J lost 7 bases; unmatched junction nucleotides: 15. The CDR3 here is CSPFGGGGAPNEQFF. CDR3 DNA: TGCAGTCCTTTCGGGGGCGGGGGGGCACCGAATGAGCAGTTCTTC.

The V gene is TRBV10-3, the J gene TRBJ2-1, with TRBD2 matching 10 bases. The J call is in doubt because the DNA end fits TRBJ2-7 better. Germline V gives CDR1 ENHRY, CDR2 SYGVKD. There are 19 residues in the CDR3. CDR3: CAISESVIAGGSSYNEQYF. The CDR3 DNA is TGTGCCATCAGTGAGTCGGTGATAGCGGGGGGAAGCTCCTACAATGAGCAGTACTTC.

This chain uses TRBV20-1 with TRBJ1-1; tentative D call: TRBD1 (6 bases). The germline gives CDR1 DFQATT, CDR2 SNEGSKA (reference sequence). V lost 3 bases, J lost 5 bases, and 16 bases lay in between. CDR3 length equals 14 residues. This chain's CDR3 is CSASVRQVGTEAFF. The CDR3 coding sequence is TGCAGTGCTAGTGTCAGACAGGTGGGGACTGAAGCTTTCTTT.

This clonotype came up a few times. The chain links TRBV18 to TRBJ1-5; weak D call: TRBD1 (5 bases). V was clipped by 6 bases and J by 9 bases, with 18 bases between them. This CDR3 comprises 14 residues. Germline assignment: CDR1 KGHSH and CDR2 LQKENI. As DNA, the CDR3 is TGTGCCAGCTCTCGGGGGTCATCTGCCGGGCCCCAGCATTTT. It is translated as CASSRGSSAGPQHF.

This clonotype was seen a few times. The gene calls are TRBV15 and TRBJ1-1; no clear D gene. The CDR3 has 13 residues. Germline assignment: CDR1 LNHNV and CDR2 YYDKDF (reference sequence). V dropped 0 bases and J dropped 7 bases, with 9 bases sitting between them. CDR3 coding DNA: TGTGCCACCAGCAGAGATTGGGCCAGTGAAGCTTTCTTT. This codes for CATSRDWASEAFF.

This clonotype has more than one count but fewer than ten. The rearrangement uses TRBV20-1 and TRBJ2-3, with 13 bases identical to TRBD2. The CDR3 is 16 amino acids. Germline V gives CDR1 DFQATT, CDR2 SNEGSKA (reference sequence). Trimming removed 2 bases from V and 3 bases from J; junction bases left unmatched: 5. The CDR3 nucleotides read TGCAGTGCTAGATCTCCGACTAGCGGGGGGACAGATACGCAGTATTTT. Protein product: CSARSPTSGGTDTQYF.

The chain couples TRBV3-1 to TRBJ2-7, with D possibly matching TRBD2 (6 bases). The CDR3 has 14 amino acids. Germline loops: CDR1 LGHDT, CDR2 YNNKEL (reference sequence). V lost 1 base to trimming and J lost 2 bases, with 9 bases between them. This CDR3 reads CASSQGRGTYEQYF. CDR3 DNA sequence: TGTGCCAGCAGCCAAGGGAGGGGAACCTACGAGCAGTACTTC.

This clonotype appeared a few times. V usage is TRBV4-2 and J usage is TRBJ2-3; D is perhaps TRBD1 or TRBD2 (6 bases each). V shed 2 bases and J shed 0 bases, with 12 bases lying between them. Germline CDR1 reads LGHNA; CDR2 reads YNFKEQ. This CDR3 contains 16 residues. The CDR3 DNA reads as TGTGCCAGCAGCCAAACAGGGACTGAAAGCACAGATACGCAGTATTTT. The encoded protein is CASSQTGTESTDTQYF.

On this clonotype itself: One junction end does not reproduce the germline sequence, and a read error may be involved. This chain uses TRBV27 with TRBJ2-6; D is undetermined. This CDR3 has 15 amino acids. The germline gives CDR1 MNHEY, CDR2 SMNVEV (reference sequence). The CDR3, as DNA: TGTGTCAGCAGTTTATGGGGAACCGGGGCCAACGTCCTGACTTTC. It translates to CVSSLWGTGANVLTF.

This rearrangement joins TRBV20-1 to TRBJ2-3; D call uncertain. Germline loops: CDR1 DFQATT, CDR2 SNEGSKA (reference sequence). Trimming left V 2 bases short and J 5 bases short, with 8 bases between. The CDR3 runs 12 residues. The CDR3 spells CSARKAIDTQYF. The CDR3 nucleotides are TGCAGTGCTAGAAAGGCCATAGATACGCAGTATTTT.

Details on this clonotype: The junction does not match germline at one end; this may be a read error. CDR3 region: CASNQSGGFNYGYTF. For the CDR3, the DNA is TGTGCCAGCAACCAATCGGGCGGATTTAACTATGGCTACACCTTC. The rearrangement links TRBV16 to TRBJ1-2; D remains unclear. This CDR3 is built from 15 residues. The germline V gene has CDR1 KGHSY and CDR2 FQNENV.

The J gene is TRBJ1-1, the V gene TRBV2; D is undetermined. Trimming took 8 bases from V and 5 from J, leaving 6 bases between them. Looked up from germline, CDR1 is SNHLY and CDR2 is FYNNEI. There are 10 residues in the CDR3. CDR3 nucleotide sequence: TGTGCCAGCGAAGGGACTGAAGCTTTCTTT. This translates into CASEGTEAFF.

V and J are TRBV18 and TRBJ2-1; the D is unclear. Germline assignment: CDR1 KGHSH and CDR2 LQKENI. The CDR3 is made up of 15 amino acids. V was clipped by 3 bases and J by 10 bases, with 19 bases between them. In nucleotides, the CDR3 is TGTGCCAGCTCACCCGAGAGGCAGAAGACCTACGAGCAGTTCTTC. Amino acids: CASSPERQKTYEQFF.

This chain uses TRBV7-2 with TRBJ2-4; D possibly corresponds to TRBD1 (6 bases). The DNA end favors TRBJ2-7, so the J call may be wrong. The germline V gene has CDR1 SGHTA and CDR2 FQGNSA. The CDR3 has 13 residues. For the CDR3, the DNA is TGTGCCAGCAGCGACCGGACAGCCTACGAGCAGTACTTC. Protein product: CASSDRTAYEQYF.

This clonotype was recorded a few times. The rearrangement links TRBV4-3 to TRBJ2-1; 11 bases align to TRBD1. CDR1 and CDR2 (germline): LGHNA, YSLEER. CDR3 length equals 15 residues. V lost 2 bases and J lost 6; bases outside the gene matches: 3. This chain's CDR3 is CASSQTGTGGNEQFF. CDR3 in DNA: TGCGCCAGCAGCCAAACTGGGACAGGGGGCAATGAGCAGTTCTTC.

The V call is TRBV3-1, the J call TRBJ2-1, with 11 positions matching TRBD2. The germline V gene encodes CDR1 LGHDT and CDR2 YNNKEL (reference sequence). V dropped 2 bases and J dropped 2; count of bases not matched to a gene: 2. This CDR3 region has 16 residues. In DNA form, the CDR3 reads TGTGCCAGCAGCCAATTACTAGCGGGGGCCTACAATGAGCAGTTCTTC. It encodes CASSQLLAGAYNEQFF.

This rearrangement joins TRBV27 to TRBJ1-1; 9 bases agree with TRBD1. V dropped 5 bases and J dropped 1; count of bases not matched to a gene: 5. Germline CDR1 reads MNHEY; CDR2 reads SMNVEV (reference sequence). The CDR3 totals 15 residues. DNA for the CDR3: TGTGCCAGCAGTCGTCTGGGACAGGGGAACACTGAAGCTTTCTTT. Amino acids: CASSRLGQGNTEAFF.

Concerning this clonotype itself: At one of its ends the junction is not consistent with the germline gene, which may arise from a read error. This chain links TRBV5-5 with TRBJ1-1; TRBD1 might be the D (5 bases). Germline CDR1 is SGHKS and CDR2 is YYEKEE (reference sequence). The CDR3 runs to 15 residues. The CDR3 nucleotides read TGTGCCGGCAGCAACCGTGGCGGGGGGAACACTGAAGCTTTCTTT. Amino acid sequence: CAGSNRGGGNTEAFF.

Of note for this clonotype: This may arise from a read error, as a much more abundant clone is one base away. V usage is TRBV10-3 and J usage is TRBJ2-1; the match to TRBD1 covers 8 bases. There are 15 residues in the CDR3. V shed 5 bases and J 6 bases; nucleotides not matched to a gene: 9. The germline CDR1 and CDR2 sequences are ENHRY and SYGVKD. The DNA for the CDR3 is TGTGCCATCAGTAAAACCGGGACAGGCGTCAATGAGCAGTTCTTC. Translating gives CAISKTGTGVNEQFF.

This clonotype occurred a few times. V gene TRBV7-8 combines with J gene TRBJ2-1, with TRBD1 as a possible D gene (5 bases). The J call is in doubt because the DNA end fits TRBJ2-7 better. The CDR3 runs 16 residues. Germline V gene data show CDR1 as SGHVS and CDR2 as FQNEAQ. CDR3 sequence: CASSLGQQPSYNEQYF. The CDR3 DNA follows: TGTGCCAGCAGCTTAGGACAGCAGCCCTCCTACAATGAGCAGTACTTC.

This rearrangement joins TRBV20-1 to TRBJ1-4; possible D gene TRBD1, 5 bases. This CDR3 has 18 residues. V was trimmed by 5 bases and J by 5 bases, leaving 27 bases between them. Germline values: CDR1 DFQATT, CDR2 SNEGSKA (reference sequence). The DNA for the CDR3 is TGCAGTGCTGGACCCTGGGGTAAGGGGAGGGGACCAAATGAAAAACTGTTTTTT. Its translation is CSAGPWGKGRGPNEKLFF.

The chain recombines TRBV28 with TRBJ2-1; TRBD2 might be the D (6 bases). Germline V gene lookup returns CDR1 MDHEN and CDR2 SYDVKM. The V end was cut by 7 bases, the J end by 1 base, with 14 bases between. This CDR3 is built from 15 residues. The CDR3, as DNA: TGTGCCAGCACCTCGCCCGGGGGATCCTACAATGAGCAGTTCTTC. Translation gives CASTSPGGSYNEQFF.

Comments on this clonotype: The junction differs from germline at one of its ends, possibly a read error. The chain uses TRBV9 and TRBJ2-1; a possible D gene is TRBD1 (6 bases). The length of the CDR3 is 14 residues. CDR1 is SGDLS, CDR2 YYNGEE, per germline. CDR3 loop: CASSFKLQGNERFF. The CDR3 DNA is TGTGCCAGCAGCTTCAAGCTACAGGGTAATGAGCGGTTCTTC.

This chain uses TRBV12-3 or TRBV12-4 with TRBJ2-3, with 12 nucleotides matching TRBD2. V lost 6 bases and J lost 4; bases outside the gene matches: 8. The CDR3 has 16 amino acids. The CDR3 bases are TGTGCCAGCAGCGCAACTAGCGGGAGGATTGCAGATACGCAGTATTTT. Amino acid sequence: CASSATSGRIADTQYF.

The chain has TRBV6-1 and TRBJ2-4; the D is unclear. The assigned J gene may be wrong: the sequence end matches TRBJ2-7 better. Germline lookup yields CDR1 MNHNS and CDR2 SASEGT. The CDR3 spans 13 residues. Written as DNA, the CDR3 is TGTGCCAGCACCCCCAGCAGAAGGGACGAGCAGTACTTC. Translating it yields CASTPSRRDEQYF.

The V call is TRBV3-1, the J call TRBJ2-7; no definite D call. CDR1 and CDR2 from the germline V gene are LGHDT and YNNKEL (reference sequence). The CDR3 length is 13 residues. V lost 4 bases and J 2 bases, leaving 9 bases between the germline ends. CDR3 nucleotide sequence: TGTGCCAGCAGCCGCATAGAGACCTACGAGCAGTACTTC. Protein product: CASSRIETYEQYF.

This clonotype is a singleton in its sample. This rearrangement joins TRBV10-3 to TRBJ2-3; D might be TRBD2 (7 bases). Trimming removed 4 bases at V and 1 base at J, with 18 bases between. Germline V lookup: CDR1 ENHRY, CDR2 SYGVKD. This CDR3 contains 17 residues. The chain's CDR3 is CAISVALVGGRTDTQYF. Here the CDR3 DNA reads TGTGCCATCAGTGTTGCTCTAGTGGGGGGGCGCACAGATACGCAGTATTTT.

V gene TRBV29-1 combines with J gene TRBJ1-1, with D hard to call. V was pared by 1 base and J by 0 bases, with 6 bases between. The length of the CDR3 is 13 residues. Looked up from germline, CDR1 is SQVTM and CDR2 is ANQGSEA. DNA for the CDR3: TGCAGCGTTGAAGTCCAGTTGAACACTGAAGCTTTCTTT. Translated: CSVEVQLNTEAFF.

A note on this clonotype: A junction end diverges from the germline sequence, so it may reflect a read error. The chain links TRBV27 to TRBJ1-4; 7 bases align to TRBD1. This CDR3 region has 16 residues. The germline V gene encodes CDR1 MNHEY and CDR2 SMNVEV (reference sequence). The DNA of the CDR3 is TGTGCCAGCAGTCTCGGGACAGCAGCAACTAATGAAAAACCGTTTTTT. Protein: CASSLGTAATNEKPFF.